These 19 T cell receptor beta chains originate from one sample sequenced in a study of blood T cell repertoires in COVID-19. This table comes from immunoSEQ multiplex PCR, and its TCRdb copy is limited to in-frame clones, with some not included. The table has 150,000 to 200,000 clones, 86% seen once. The sequenced sample consisted of peripheral blood. The receptors were gathered from a woman in her thirties with active or convalescent COVID-19.

This chain links TRBV6-6 with TRBJ1-2; 7 bases agree with TRBD1. Trimming cost V 7 bases and J 6 bases; bases outside gene matches: 8. This CDR3 has 13 residues. Germline CDR1 MNHNY, CDR2 SVGAGI (reference sequence). CDR3: CASIEQGFDGYTF. The DNA of the CDR3 is TGTGCCAGCATCGAACAGGGGTTCGATGGCTACACCTTC.

This chain links TRBV3-1 (or the pseudogene TRBV3-2) with TRBJ2-5; maybe TRBD1 (5 bases). V lost 0 bases and J lost 2, with 10 bases in between. The CDR3 spans 15 residues. The germline V gene has CDR1 LGHDT and CDR2 YNNKEL (reference sequence). The DNA for the CDR3 is TGTGCCAGCAGCCAAGATAGGGGCAGTCAAGAGACCCAGTACTTC. This encodes CASSQDRGSQETQYF.

The chain has TRBV5-4 and TRBJ2-3, with 12 bases aligning to TRBD2. CDR3 length: 16 residues. The V gene end was trimmed by 3 bases and the J gene end by 2 bases; junction bases not matched to a gene: 4. Germline CDR1 reads SGHNT; CDR2 reads YYREEE (reference sequence). DNA of the CDR3: TGTGCCAGCAGCTCCTGGACTAGCGGGAACACAGATACGCAGTATTTT. Translating gives CASSSWTSGNTDTQYF.

The rearrangement joins TRBV11-2 to TRBJ1-2, with 8 bases fitting TRBD1. Germline V gene data show CDR1 as SGHAT and CDR2 as FQNNGV. With 8 bases clipped from V and 8 bases from J, the junction kept 16 bases outside the gene matches. This CDR3 has 15 residues. DNA for the CDR3: TGTGCCAGCGGTCAGGACAGGGTCCTCTGGGAGGGCTACACCTTC. This sequence encodes CASGQDRVLWEGYTF.

The chain links TRBV11-3 to TRBJ2-1, with TRBD2 matching 10 bases. In germline, CDR1 is SGHNT, CDR2 YENEEA. V lost 0 bases and J lost 3; bases outside the gene matches: 8. The CDR3 covers 18 residues. The CDR3 protein is CASSLDRPSGGFYNEQFF. In DNA, the CDR3 is TGTGCCAGCAGCTTAGATCGGCCTAGCGGGGGATTCTACAATGAGCAGTTCTTC.

This chain links TRBV19 with TRBJ1-4; 9 nucleotides align to TRBD1. The CDR3 runs 16 residues. In germline, CDR1 is LNHDA, CDR2 SQIVND (reference sequence). The V gene end was trimmed by 6 bases and the J gene end by 8 bases; junction bases not matched to a gene: 13. DNA of the CDR3: TGTGCCAGTAGGCAAGGGGCCGGGACAGGGAAGGAAAAACTGTTTTTT. Protein: CASRQGAGTGKEKLFF.

The V and J genes are TRBV19 and TRBJ1-2, with a possible D match to TRBD1 (6 bases). Germline CDR1 LNHDA, CDR2 SQIVND (reference sequence). The CDR3 is 13 amino acids. V gave up 3 bases and J gave up 14 bases, with 19 bases separating them. The CDR3 sequence is CASSMMGARQITF. The CDR3 region has the DNA TGTGCCAGTAGTATGATGGGGGCGCGACAGATTACCTTC.

This clone was recorded a few times. The DNA for the CDR3 is TGCAGCGTTGAAGGGCCGGACAGGGTAGCCTACAATGAGCAGTTCTTC. Encoded protein: CSVEGPDRVAYNEQFF. This chain links TRBV29-1 with TRBJ2-1; 8 nucleotides line up with TRBD1. The length of the CDR3 is 16 residues. Trimming took 1 base from V and 2 from J; bases not matched to a gene: 7. Per germline, CDR1 SQVTM and CDR2 ANQGSEA.

The chain is built from TRBV2 and TRBJ2-2, with D possibly TRBD1 on 7 matching bases. The V end lost 7 bases, the J end lost 7 bases, and 19 bases lay between the germline ends. CDR1 is SNHLY, CDR2 FYNNEI, per germline. CDR3 size: 15 residues. The chain's CDR3 is CASKGAGRGHGELFF. CDR3 bases: TGTGCCAGCAAGGGGGCGGGGCGCGGGCACGGGGAGCTGTTTTTT.

V usage is TRBV24-1 and J usage is TRBJ2-7; no clear D. Per the germline V gene, CDR1 is KGHDR and CDR2 is SFDVKD. The V end was cut by 3 bases, the J end by 3 bases, with 17 bases between. This CDR3 contains 16 residues. The CDR3 DNA is TGTGCCACCAGTGATCGTTTTGGGCCCACGTACTACGAGCAGTACTTC. It codes for CATSDRFGPTYYEQYF.

V gene TRBV18 combines with J gene TRBJ2-3; 8 bases match TRBD2. The germline V gene encodes CDR1 KGHSH and CDR2 LQKENI. V gave up 0 bases and J gave up 1 base; unmatched junction bases: 6. CDR3 length equals 17 residues. CDR3 bases: TGTGCCAGCTCACCACCCGGGGGACTAGTGGGCACAGATACGCAGTATTTT. The encoded protein is CASSPPGGLVGTDTQYF. The entire variable domain, with the rest obtained from reference TRBV18 and TRBJ2-3, is as follows: NAGVMQNPRHLVRRRGQEARLRCSPMKGHSHVYWYRQLPEEGLKFMVYLQKENIIDESGMPKERFSAEFPKEGPSILRIQQVVRGDSAAYFCASSPPGGLVGTDTQYFGPGTRLTVL.

The CDR3: CASSLGIAGTDTQYF. CDR3 nucleotides: TGTGCCAGCAGTTTGGGGATAGCGGGAACAGATACGCAGTATTTT. This rearrangement joins TRBV27 to TRBJ2-3; TRBD2 aligns across 8 bases. CDR1 MNHEY and CDR2 SMNVEV come from the germline V gene (reference sequence). With 3 bases clipped from V and 3 bases from J, the junction kept 5 bases outside the gene matches. The CDR3 contains 15 residues.

The rearrangement uses TRBV28 and TRBJ2-3, with D perhaps TRBD2 (6 bases). This CDR3 region has 17 residues. The germline V and J ends were trimmed by 3 bases and 1 base, with 17 bases remaining between them. The V gene's germline CDR1 is MDHEN and CDR2 SYDVKM. The CDR3 DNA follows: TGTGCCAGCAGTTTTTTTCTGGGCAGGGAGGGCACAGATACGCAGTATTTT. As protein: CASSFFLGREGTDTQYF.

The chain carries TRBV3-1 (or the pseudogene TRBV3-2) and TRBJ2-1, with TRBD2 matching 9 bases. Trimming took 4 bases from V and 5 from J; bases not matched to a gene: 6. The CDR3 consists of 15 residues. Germline CDR1 reads LGHDT; CDR2 reads YNNKEL (reference sequence). The CDR3 reads CASSRGGLAHNEQFF. CDR3 bases: TGTGCCAGCAGCCGAGGGGGACTAGCCCACAATGAGCAGTTCTTC.

This chain uses TRBV5-8 with TRBJ2-7, with 7 bases lining up with TRBD2. After removal of 0 bases from V and 4 bases from J, the junction contained 7 bases not matched to a gene. Germline CDR1 is SGHTS and CDR2 is YDEGEE. The CDR3 contains 15 residues. The CDR3 sequence: CASSLELGLSYEQYF. CDR3 coding DNA: TGTGCCAGCAGCTTGGAATTGGGACTATCATACGAGCAGTACTTC.

This chain uses TRBV19 with TRBJ1-6, with a possible D match to TRBD1 (5 bases). This CDR3 contains 16 residues. V gave up 3 bases and J gave up 6 bases, with 15 bases separating them. Germline-derived CDR1 and CDR2 are LNHDA and SQIVND (reference sequence). In nucleotides, the CDR3 is TGTGCCAGTAGTATCTCCTACGGACACTCTAATTCACCCCTCCACTTT. Residues: CASSISYGHSNSPLHF. The full variable domain, completed using reference TRBV19 and TRBJ1-6, is DGGITQSPKYLFRKEGQNVTLSCEQNLNHDAMYWYRQDPGQGLRLIYYSQIVNDFQKGDIAEGYSVSREKKESFPLTVTSAQKNPTAFYLCASSISYGHSNSPLHFGNGTRLTVT.

V and J are TRBV5-5 and TRBJ1-2; 12 nucleotides align to TRBD1. J was trimmed by 5 bases and V by 4 bases; bases with no gene match: 12. From germline, CDR1 is SGHKS and CDR2 YYEKEE (reference sequence). CDR3 length: 17 residues. CDR3 loop: CASSAGTGGFGVYGYTF. The CDR3 DNA follows: TGTGCCAGCAGCGCTGGGACAGGGGGCTTTGGGGTATATGGCTACACCTTC.

The CDR3 DNA reads as TGTGCCAGCAGTGAACAGGGACTAGCGGGGGGGTCCCCGTACTTC. It encodes CASSEQGLAGGSPYF. The chain uses TRBV6-1 and TRBJ2-5, with TRBD2 matching over 16 bases. This CDR3 spans 15 amino acids. J lost 13 bases, V lost 2 bases, and 7 bases had no gene match. Germline V lookup: CDR1 MNHNS, CDR2 SASEGT.

The J gene is TRBJ1-5, the V gene TRBV20-1; no firm D call. The V end was cut by 3 bases, the J end by 9 bases, with 15 bases between. This CDR3 spans 13 amino acids. Germline-derived CDR1 and CDR2 are DFQATT and SNEGSKA (reference sequence). CDR3 sequence: CSASPGSMAPQHF. The CDR3 bases are TGCAGTGCTAGTCCGGGGTCTATGGCGCCCCAGCATTTT.